The source of this T cell receptor beta chain is a study of blood T cell repertoires in COVID-19. The CDR3 is 12 residues long. The ends were cut back, 3 bases at V and 5 bases at J, with 10 bases in the middle. Germline CDR1 SQVTM, CDR2 ANQGSEA. Generated by immunoSEQ multiplex PCR, the TCRdb table keeps only in-frame clones and is missing some. Found here are tens of thousands of clones, 70% to 90% of them singletons; the top ten hold more than 7.5%. Sequences were obtained from peripheral blood. The source is a man aged 25 to 40 with acute or convalescent COVID-19. The chain uses TRBV29-1 and TRBJ2-5, with TRBD2 as a possible D gene (7 bases). The chain's CDR3 is CSVERGRETQYF. DNA of the CDR3: TGCAGCGTTGAGCGGGGGCGGGAGACCCAGTACTTC.